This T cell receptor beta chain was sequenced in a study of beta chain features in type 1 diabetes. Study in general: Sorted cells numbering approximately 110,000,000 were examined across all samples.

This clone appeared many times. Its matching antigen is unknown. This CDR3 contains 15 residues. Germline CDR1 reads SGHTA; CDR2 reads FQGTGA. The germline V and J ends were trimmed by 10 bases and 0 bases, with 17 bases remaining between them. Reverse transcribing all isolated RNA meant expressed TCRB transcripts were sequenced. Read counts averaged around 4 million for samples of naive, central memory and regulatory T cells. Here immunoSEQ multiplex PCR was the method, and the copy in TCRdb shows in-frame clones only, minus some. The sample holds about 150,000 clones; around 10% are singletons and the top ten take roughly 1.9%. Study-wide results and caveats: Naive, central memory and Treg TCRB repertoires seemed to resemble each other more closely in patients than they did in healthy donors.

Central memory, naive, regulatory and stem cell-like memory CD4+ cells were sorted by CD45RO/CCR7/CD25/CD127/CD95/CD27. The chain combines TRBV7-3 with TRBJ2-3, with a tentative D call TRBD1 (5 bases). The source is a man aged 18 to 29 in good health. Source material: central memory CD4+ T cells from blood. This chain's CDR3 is CATSFSTASTDTQYF. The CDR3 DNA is TGTGCCACCTCCTTCTCGACAGCTAGCACAGATACGCAGTATTTT.